This T cell receptor beta chain was retrieved from a study of blood T cell repertoires in COVID-19. Study details: Samples of COVID-19 (acute and convalescent) were obtained from the United States, Italy and Spain. Sample material is recorded as cDNA or gDNA derived from T cells, B-cell-depleted T cells, or PBMCs.

The CDR3 spans 14 residues. Germline CDR1 and CDR2: MDHEN and SYDVKM. Trimming at V came to 8 bases and at J to 8 bases, leaving 12 bases not matched to a gene. Methods used by the authors: Estimates of nucleated cell counts were drawn from the amplification of reference gene primers. Profiled with immunoSEQ multiplex PCR; TCRdb holds only in-frame clones, not every one. The DNA gave D and trimming, while V, J and clone size come from that table. Found here are about 190,000 clones, around 84% of them singletons; the top ten hold 4.5% to 5%. This receptor was taken from an elderly woman with acute or convalescent COVID-19. J is TRBJ2-3 and V is TRBV28; TRBD2 agrees at 8 bases. The sequenced sample was peripheral blood. The CDR3 reads CASSPGLGVGTQYF. As DNA, the CDR3 is TGTGCCAGCTCGCCGGGACTAGGAGTGGGTACGCAGTATTTT.